Listed below are T cell receptor beta chains from one sample, sequenced in a study of T-cell reconstitution after alpha-beta-depleted transplantation in children. Each CDR3 protein gets one entry after TCRdb re-called the PCR reads with MiXCR. The sample lists 150,000 to 200,000 distinct CDR3 sequences, 14% to 15% seen once, with 13% in the top ten. The input for sequencing was PBMCs from the stem cell graft donor, taken from the stem cell graft. These receptors were collected from a human donor who donated a stem cell graft to a child with acute lymphoblastic leukemia. Each CDR3 is given with its conserved first and last residue. A D gene is named only where the DNA matches it firmly. Clone size, where shown, is once, few, many, or a class for clones that have expanded.

V,size,D,J,DNA,CDR3
TRBV4-2,many,NA,TRBJ1-2,TGTGCCAGCAGGACGGGGAACTATGGCTACACCTTC,CASRTGNYGYTF
TRBV5-5,many,NA,TRBJ1-1,TGTGCCAGCAGCTTGAACCAACGGGCTTTCTTT,CASSLNQRAFF
TRBV24-1,many,TRBD1,TRBJ2-7,TGTGCCACCTCCGACAGGGGTGGTTACGAGCAGTACTTC,CATSDRGGYEQYF
TRBV12-3/TRBV12-4,many,NA,TRBJ2-7,TGTGCCAGCAGTTTAGCCTTGACCGAAAGCTCCTACGAGCAGTACTTC,CASSLALTESSYEQYF
TRBV5-1,many,TRBD2,TRBJ2-3,TGCGCCAGCAGAGATTTCAAAGCGGGAGCTGAGGATACGCAGTATTTT,CASRDFKAGAEDTQYF
TRBV27,few,NA,TRBJ2-1,TGTGCCAGCAGCCCAACCTTCAGGGCCAGAGGGCAGTTCTTC,CASSPTFRARGQFF
TRBV29-1,many,TRBD1,TRBJ2-2,TGCAGCGTTGAAGAATTACAGGGGGGCACCGGGGAGCTGTTTTTT,CSVEELQGGTGELFF
TRBV5-1,NA,NA,TRBJ1-5,TGCGCCAGCAGCTTGAGTGGAGGGGCGGAGGACCAGCCCCAGCATTTT,CASSLSGGAEDQPQHF
TRBV29-1,NA,TRBD1,TRBJ1-1,TGCAGCGCTCTGGACAGGGGCCGGGGCACTGAAGCTTTCTTT,CSALDRGRGTEAFF
TRBV12-5,NA,NA,TRBJ2-2,TGTGCTAGTGGTTTGGTAGCGGCCACCGGGGAGCTGTTTTTT,CASGLVAATGELFF
TRBV4-1,once,TRBD2,TRBJ2-7,TGCGCCAGCAGCCCAGGGACTAGCGGGAGATACGAGCAGTACTTC,CASSPGTSGRYEQYF
TRBV20-1,few,NA,TRBJ2-7,TGCAGTGCTAGAGACCTTCTGACAGGTCAAGAATACGAGCAGTACTTC,CSARDLLTGQEYEQYF
TRBV12-3/TRBV12-4,many,NA,TRBJ1-2,TGTGCCAGCAGCTGGGGACGGCGTCAGGGCTACACCTTC,CASSWGRRQGYTF
TRBV20-1,many,TRBD2,TRBJ2-1,TGCAGTGCTAGCGGTACTAGCGGGACTGGGAATGAGCAGTTCTTC,CSASGTSGTGNEQFF
TRBV6-1,NA,TRBD2,TRBJ2-5,TGTGCCAGCAGGTCCCGAGCGGGGGACCCCAAGACCCAGTACTTC,CASRSRAGDPKTQYF
TRBV29-1,many,NA,TRBJ1-1,TGCAGCGTTGAAGATCCAGCCAAAAGGGCTGAAGCTTTCTTT,CSVEDPAKRAEAFF
TRBV20-1,many,TRBD1,TRBJ2-3,TGCAGTGCTGCGGGACAGGGGGCGGTCACAGATACGCAGTATTTT,CSAAGQGAVTDTQYF
TRBV12-3/TRBV12-4,many,NA,TRBJ1-5,TGTGCCAGCACTGGGGGCCGGGGCAATCAGCCCCAGCATTTT,CASTGGRGNQPQHF
TRBV10-3,many,TRBD1,TRBJ2-7,TGTGCCATCAGTGATATGGGACAGGGGCCCTACGAGCAGTACTTC,CAISDMGQGPYEQYF
TRBV30,NA,NA,TRBJ2-3,TGTGCCTGGACCGACCTAGATACGCAGTATTTT,CAWTDLDTQYF
TRBV7-9,many,TRBD1,TRBJ1-4,TGTGCCAGCAGTATGACAGGGGGAAGTGTAACTAATGAAAAACTGTTTTTT,CASSMTGGSVTNEKLFF
TRBV20-1,many,NA,TRBJ2-7,TGCAGTGCTCTGGGGGAGCCAGCTCGCCCCTACGAGCAGTACTTC,CSALGEPARPYEQYF
TRBV7-8,many,NA,TRBJ2-2,TGTGCCAGCAGCTTGGGGATCGGGGAGCTGTTTTTT,CASSLGIGELFF
TRBV12-3/TRBV12-4,NA,NA,TRBJ1-2,TGTGCCAGCAGTCCAGGACAGACTGGCTACACCTTC,CASSPGQTGYTF
TRBV7-8,few,NA,TRBJ1-1,TGTGCCAGCAGCTTAGTGAAAAACACTGAAGCTTTCTTT,CASSLVKNTEAFF
TRBV20-1,many,NA,TRBJ1-2,TGCAGTGCTAGAGTTTACGCTGCTAACTATGGCTACACCTTC,CSARVYAANYGYTF
TRBV7-2,many,TRBD2,TRBJ2-5,TGTGCCAGCAGCCCCGCGGGGCTAGCGGGAGGGCTGCAGGCCCAGTACTTC,CASSPAGLAGGLQAQYF
TRBV6-5,few,TRBD1,TRBJ2-2,TGTGCCAGCGGTTCGACAGGGGCCTACACCGGGGAGCTGTTTTTT,CASGSTGAYTGELFF
TRBV12-3/TRBV12-4,many,NA,TRBJ1-1,TGTGCCAGCAGTTTACGGCGTAATGAAGCTTTCTTT,CASSLRRNEAFF
TRBV13,few,TRBD2,TRBJ2-1,TGTGCCAGCACCCCGGGGGCGGGAGGGTTTAATGAGCAGTTCTTC,CASTPGAGGFNEQFF
TRBV7-9,many,NA,TRBJ2-2,TGTGCCAGCAGCCGCTTACAGGGTACCGGGGAGCTGTTTTTT,CASSRLQGTGELFF
TRBV5-5,few,NA,TRBJ2-7,TGTGCCAGCAGCTTGGAGGGGGGATCCTTTCCCTACGAGCAGTACTTC,CASSLEGGSFPYEQYF
TRBV28,many,NA,TRBJ1-4,TGTGCCAGCAGTCCCCTTTATGAAAAACTGTTTTTT,CASSPLYEKLFF
TRBV6-2/TRBV6-3,many,NA,TRBJ1-3,TGTGCCAGCAGTTACAGCCCGTCGGTCACCATATATTTT,CASSYSPSVTIYF
TRBV29-1,NA,TRBD1,TRBJ1-1,TGCAGCGTTGATCGGGACAGGGATCAAGCTTTCTTT,CSVDRDRDQAFF
TRBV20-1,NA,TRBD2,TRBJ2-1,TGCAGTGCGAGGATCCTTGAACTAGCGGGAGACTTAGGTAGCGGTGCTGAGCAGTTCTTC,CSARILELAGDLGSGAEQFF
TRBV10-3,few,NA,TRBJ2-7,TGTGCCATCAGGAAACAGGGCGACGAGCAGTACTTC,CAIRKQGDEQYF
TRBV5-1,many,TRBD1,TRBJ2-7,TGCGCCAGCAGCTGGACAGGGGGGAGCTCCTACGAGCAGTACTTC,CASSWTGGSSYEQYF
TRBV5-1,many,NA,TRBJ2-5,TGCGCCAGCAGCTTGGAACAAGAGACCCAGTACTTC,CASSLEQETQYF
TRBV27,many,NA,TRBJ1-2,TGTGCCAGCAAACCCGACAGGCGTAACTATGGCTACACCTTC,CASKPDRRNYGYTF
TRBV7-8,many,NA,TRBJ2-1,TGTGCCAGCAGCTTGGTCAGCGGCCACAATGAGCAGTTCTTC,CASSLVSGHNEQFF
TRBV5-1,many,NA,TRBJ2-7,TGCGCCAGCAGCTCTCCTTTCCCTACAGGGACCTACGAGCAGTACTTC,CASSSPFPTGTYEQYF
TRBV5-1,NA,NA,TRBJ2-7,TGCGCCAGCAGCTTGGGTCTTGACAGACAATACGAGCAGTACTTC,CASSLGLDRQYEQYF
TRBV10-3,many,TRBD1,TRBJ2-7,TGTGCCAGCTCCACGACAGGGGTTAAGGGCGAGCAGTACTTC,CASSTTGVKGEQYF
TRBV5-5,many,NA,TRBJ2-1,TGTGCCAGCAGCTTCCGGGACGGTTACAATGAGCAGTTCTTC,CASSFRDGYNEQFF
TRBV5-1,NA,TRBD2,TRBJ2-5,TGCGCCAGCAGCTCAAGAAGCGGGAGAGAAGAGACCCAGTACTTC,CASSSRSGREETQYF